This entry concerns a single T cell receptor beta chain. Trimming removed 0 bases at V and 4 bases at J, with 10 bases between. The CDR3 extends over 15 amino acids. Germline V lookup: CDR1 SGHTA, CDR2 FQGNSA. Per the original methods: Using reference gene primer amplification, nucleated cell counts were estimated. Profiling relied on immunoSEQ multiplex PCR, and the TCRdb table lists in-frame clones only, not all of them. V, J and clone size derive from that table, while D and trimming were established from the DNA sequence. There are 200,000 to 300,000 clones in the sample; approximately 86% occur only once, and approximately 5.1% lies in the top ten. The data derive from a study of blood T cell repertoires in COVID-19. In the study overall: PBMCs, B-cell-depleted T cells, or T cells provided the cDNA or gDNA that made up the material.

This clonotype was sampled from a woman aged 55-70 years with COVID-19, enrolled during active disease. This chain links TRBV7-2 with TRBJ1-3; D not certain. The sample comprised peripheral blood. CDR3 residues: CASSLALRGGNTIYF. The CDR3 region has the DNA TGTGCCAGCAGCTTAGCGCTAAGAGGGGGAAACACCATATATTTT.